This T cell receptor (beta chain) was obtained from a study of immune cell composition in non-small cell lung cancer. Study overall: Tumours were mainly lung adenocarcinoma or squamous cell carcinoma. Notes on the study in general: Overall clonality, unlike maximal tumour-associated clone frequency, did not predict TIL reactivity. Clones >0.5% enriched in tumour were rarer in adenocarcinoma (about 35%) than squamous (approximately 80%).

Germline CDR1 reads MDHEN; CDR2 reads SYDVKM. The CDR3 extends over 12 amino acids. V was clipped by 5 bases and J by 4 bases, with 9 bases between them. As for this clone: What it binds is not known.

Normal lung sampling was at least 3 cm from the tumour, as distant as possible. DNA was extracted from unsorted cell suspensions stored frozen. TCRdb keeps only in-frame clones here, not all; method: immunoSEQ multiplex PCR. This table holds roughly 5,100 clones, 70% to 90% found once. The TCR sequence derives from a human donor with non-small cell lung cancer. Some clones in this sample may be carry-over from other donors' samples. The chain is built from TRBV28 and TRBJ2-7; D possibly corresponds to TRBD2 (6 bases). What was sequenced was non-adjacent lung tissue. The CDR3 DNA is TGTGCCAGCAGTATGGGGGGTTACGAGCAGTACTTC. It translates to CASSMGGYEQYF.